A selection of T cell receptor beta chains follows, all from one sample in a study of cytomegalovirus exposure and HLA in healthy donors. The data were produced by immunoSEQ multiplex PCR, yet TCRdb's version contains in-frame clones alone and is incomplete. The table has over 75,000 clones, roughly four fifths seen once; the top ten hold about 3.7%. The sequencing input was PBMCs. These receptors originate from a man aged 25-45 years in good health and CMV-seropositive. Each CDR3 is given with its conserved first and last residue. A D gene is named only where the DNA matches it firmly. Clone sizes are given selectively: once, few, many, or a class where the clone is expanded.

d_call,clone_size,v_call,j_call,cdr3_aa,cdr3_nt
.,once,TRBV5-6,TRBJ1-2,CASSAIDSHGYTF,TGTGCCAGCAGCGCCATCGACAGCCACGGCTACACCTTC
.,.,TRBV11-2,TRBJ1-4,CASSLEPGRNEKLFF,TGTGCCAGCAGCTTAGAGCCAGGGCGGAATGAAAAACTGTTTTTT
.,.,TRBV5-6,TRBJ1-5,CASSLGHPYSNQPQHF,TGTGCCAGCAGCTTGGGTCATCCCTATAGCAATCAGCCCCAGCATTTT
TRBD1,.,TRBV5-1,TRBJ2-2,CASSADTGGYGELFF,TGCGCCAGCAGCGCCGATACAGGGGGCTACGGGGAGCTGTTTTTT
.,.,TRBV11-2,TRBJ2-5,CASSLVAGKQETQYF,TGTGCCAGCAGCTTAGTAGCAGGGAAACAAGAGACCCAGTACTTC
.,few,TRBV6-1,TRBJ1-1,CASSENLQVAFF,TGTGCCAGCAGTGAAAATCTGCAGGTCGCTTTCTTT
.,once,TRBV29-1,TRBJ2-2,CSVPTRDGSGELFF,TGCAGCGTCCCGACCCGAGACGGGTCCGGGGAGCTGTTTTTT
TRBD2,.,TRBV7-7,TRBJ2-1,CASSLGGTSGSREQFF,TGTGCCAGCAGCTTAGGGGGGACTAGCGGGAGCAGGGAGCAGTTCTTC
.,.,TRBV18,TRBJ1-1,CASSPGQGREAFF,TGTGCCAGCTCACCAGGTCAGGGGCGAGAAGCTTTCTTT
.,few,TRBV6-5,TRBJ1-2,CASSSPREGNYGYTF,TGTGCCAGCAGTTCTCCTCGTGAGGGAAACTATGGCTACACCTTC
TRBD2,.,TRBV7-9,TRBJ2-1,CASSHPGLAGGEQFF,TGTGCCAGCAGCCATCCGGGACTAGCGGGTGGAGAGCAGTTCTTC
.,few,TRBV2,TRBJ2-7,CASSEQASSYEQYF,TGTGCCAGCAGTGAGCAAGCGAGCTCCTACGAGCAGTACTTC
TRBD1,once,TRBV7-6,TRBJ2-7,CASSLVPDHRAPTGEERNEQYF,TGTGCCAGCAGCTTAGTACCAGATCACCGAGCCCCGACAGGGGAGGAACGGAACGAGCAGTACTTC
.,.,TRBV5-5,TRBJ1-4,CASSLGWGGSTNEKLFF,TGTGCCAGCAGCTTGGGGTGGGGGGGATCAACTAATGAAAAACTGTTTTTT
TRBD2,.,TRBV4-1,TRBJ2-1,CASSQFGLAGGPGSSYNEQFF,TGCGCCAGCAGCCAATTCGGACTAGCGGGAGGACCAGGGAGCTCCTACAATGAGCAGTTCTTC
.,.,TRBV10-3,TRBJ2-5,CAISARDFGAQETQYF,TGTGCCATCAGTGCCCGGGACTTCGGGGCCCAAGAGACCCAGTACTTC
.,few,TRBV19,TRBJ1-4,CASSMRVSEEKLFF,TGTGCCAGTAGTATGCGGGTCTCCGAGGAAAAACTGTTTTTT
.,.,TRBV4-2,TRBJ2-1,CASSPESSSYNEQFF,TGTGCCAGCAGCCCCGAGTCGAGCTCCTACAATGAGCAGTTCTTC
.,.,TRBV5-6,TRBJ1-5,CASSLAGGSNQPQHF,TGTGCCAGCAGCTTGGCCGGCGGGAGCAATCAGCCCCAGCATTTT
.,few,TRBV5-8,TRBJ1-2,CASSPRRGNYGYTF,TGTGCCAGCAGCCCGCGTCGGGGAAACTATGGCTACACCTTC
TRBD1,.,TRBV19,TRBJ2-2,CASSILTGGGTGELFF,TGTGCCAGTAGTATTTTGACAGGGGGCGGAACCGGGGAGCTGTTTTTT
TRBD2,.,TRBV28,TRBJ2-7,CASSLTGGTVSLAGTSYEQYF,TGTGCCAGCAGCCTCACCGGGGGCACTGTCTCGTTAGCGGGAACCTCCTACGAGCAGTACTTC
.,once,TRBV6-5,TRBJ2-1,CASSLSKGLGMEQFF,TGTGCCAGCAGCCTATCTAAAGGACTGGGAATGGAGCAGTTCTTC
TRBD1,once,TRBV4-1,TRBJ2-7,CASSQLPGQGPYEQYF,TGCGCCAGCAGCCAATTACCGGGACAGGGACCCTACGAGCAGTACTTC
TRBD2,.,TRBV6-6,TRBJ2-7,CASSLSGKNYEQYF,TGTGCCAGCAGCCTTAGCGGGAAAAACTACGAGCAGTACTTC
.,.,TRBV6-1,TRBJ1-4,CASSSGLGREELFF,TGTGCCAGCAGTTCCGGACTTGGCCGTGAGGAACTGTTTTTT
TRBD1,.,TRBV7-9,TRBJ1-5,CASSGDRGIDQPQHF,TGTGCCAGCAGCGGCGACAGGGGCATCGATCAGCCCCAGCATTTT
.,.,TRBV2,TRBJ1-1,CASSEEPGGRTEAFF,TGTGCCAGCAGTGAAGAACCGGGAGGGAGGACTGAAGCTTTCTTT
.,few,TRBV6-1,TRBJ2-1,CASSERAEGYNEQFF,TGTGCCAGCAGTGAAAGGGCGGAGGGGTACAATGAGCAGTTCTTC
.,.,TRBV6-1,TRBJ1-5,CASSLTGGQPQHF,TGTGCCAGCAGTTTGACGGGGGGACAGCCCCAGCATTTT